In this sample, the clone carrying this TCR beta chain turned up a few times. Its antigen is unknown. TCRdb fed the 5' RACE reads into MiXCR, producing one record per CDR3 protein. The sample has about 190,000 distinct CDR3 sequences; 20% to 25% are singletons. The data were taken from a study of T-cell memory formation after mild COVID-19. Study details: TCR clusters showed largely donor specificity. Study-wide points: Whether day 37 second-wave clones are SARS-CoV-2-specific was not confirmed. CD4/CD8 balance characterized clones contracting day 15 to 85, and CD4+ skew characterized later expanders.

Between the trimmed V and J ends, which lost 6 bases and 1 base, there was a span of 12 bases. The CDR3 extends over 14 amino acids. Sequencing used PBMCs or a T cell subset sorted from them (not recorded which). The gene calls are TRBV12-3 or TRBV12-4 and TRBJ1-1; possible D gene TRBD1, 6 bases. The sequence was collected from an adult woman who had mild COVID-19 (a few samples of this study predate the infection). Cell type and time point are not known. The CDR3 DNA reads TGTGCCAGCAGGTTCGGGGGCCCGAACACTGAAGCTTTCTTT. Translation: CASRFGGPNTEAFF.